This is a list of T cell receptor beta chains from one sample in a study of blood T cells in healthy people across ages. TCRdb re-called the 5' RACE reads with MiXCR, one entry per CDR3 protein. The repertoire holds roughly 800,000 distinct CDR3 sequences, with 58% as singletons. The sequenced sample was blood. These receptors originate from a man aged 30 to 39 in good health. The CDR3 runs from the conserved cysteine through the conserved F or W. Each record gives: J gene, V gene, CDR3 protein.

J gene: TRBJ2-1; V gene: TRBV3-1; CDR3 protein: CASSQGLSGGNEQFF
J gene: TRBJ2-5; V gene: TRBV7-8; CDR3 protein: CASSYATGVETQYF
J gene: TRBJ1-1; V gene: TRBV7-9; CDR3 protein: CASRTLGENTEAFF
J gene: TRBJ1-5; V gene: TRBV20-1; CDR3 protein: CSARVGGQPQHF
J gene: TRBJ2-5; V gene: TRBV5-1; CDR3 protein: CASSLAGQETQHF
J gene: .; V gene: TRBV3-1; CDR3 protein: CACSQGDRNQETQYF
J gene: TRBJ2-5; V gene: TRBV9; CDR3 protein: CASTRDQQETQYF
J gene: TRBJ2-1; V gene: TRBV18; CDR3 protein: CASSRESVYNEQFF
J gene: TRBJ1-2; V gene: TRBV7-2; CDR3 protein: CASGKVRAGGRYTF
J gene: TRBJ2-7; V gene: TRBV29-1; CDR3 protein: CSVEEGTGGRNEQYF
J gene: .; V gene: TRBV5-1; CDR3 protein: CASSYGLAGGQETQYF
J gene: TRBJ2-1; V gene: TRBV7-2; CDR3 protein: CASSSGTSGQQFF
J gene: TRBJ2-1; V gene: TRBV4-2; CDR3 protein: CASSQDAAVGNEQFF
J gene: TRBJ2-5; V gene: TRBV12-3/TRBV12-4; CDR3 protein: CASSVGGEETQYF
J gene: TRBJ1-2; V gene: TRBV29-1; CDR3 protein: CSVEGDRVDYGYTF
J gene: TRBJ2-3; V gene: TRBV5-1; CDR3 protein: CASSPSRTSGSVADTQYF
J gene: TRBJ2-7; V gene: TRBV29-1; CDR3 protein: CSVVLSGGWTPSEQYF
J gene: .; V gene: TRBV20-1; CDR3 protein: CSARALAGAEITYEQYF
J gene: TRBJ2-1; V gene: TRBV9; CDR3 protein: CASSVVPSSYNEQFF
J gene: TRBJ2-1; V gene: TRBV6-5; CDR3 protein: CASSWGREQFF
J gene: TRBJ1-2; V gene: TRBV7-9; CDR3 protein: CASSGAGEHFYGYTF
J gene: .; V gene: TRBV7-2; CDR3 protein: CASSLKEPSGGRETQYF
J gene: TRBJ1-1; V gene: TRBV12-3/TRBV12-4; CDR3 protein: CASKTGWNTEAFF
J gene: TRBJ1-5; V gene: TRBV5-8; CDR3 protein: CASSLDRGPQPQHF
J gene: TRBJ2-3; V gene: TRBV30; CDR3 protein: CAWSPGTGSGTQYF
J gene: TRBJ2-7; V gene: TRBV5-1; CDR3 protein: CASSLPTEDYEQYF
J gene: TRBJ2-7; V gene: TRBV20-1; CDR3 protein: CSGNSGSYEQYF
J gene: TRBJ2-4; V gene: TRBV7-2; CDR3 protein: CASSLLKGEQYF
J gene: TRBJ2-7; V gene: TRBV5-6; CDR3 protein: CASSPRGGRGKYF
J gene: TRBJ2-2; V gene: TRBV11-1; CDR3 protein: CASRPGVNTGELFF
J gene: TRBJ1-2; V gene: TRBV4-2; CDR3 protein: CASSPGLRESYTF
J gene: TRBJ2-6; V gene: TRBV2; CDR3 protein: CASSGPGANVLTF
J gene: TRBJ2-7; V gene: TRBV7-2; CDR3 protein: CASSLQRDGYEQYF
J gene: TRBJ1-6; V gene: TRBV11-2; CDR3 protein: CASSPTQGIQSPLHF
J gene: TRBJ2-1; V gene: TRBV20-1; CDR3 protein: CSARALAVQNEQFF
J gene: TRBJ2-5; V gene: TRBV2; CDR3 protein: CASRPRVQETQYF
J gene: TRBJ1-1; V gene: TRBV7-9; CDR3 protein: CASSDIQEAFF
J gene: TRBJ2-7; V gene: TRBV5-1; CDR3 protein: CASSLAGDRHSSYEQYF
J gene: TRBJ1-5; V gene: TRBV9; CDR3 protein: CASSPWDSNQPQHF